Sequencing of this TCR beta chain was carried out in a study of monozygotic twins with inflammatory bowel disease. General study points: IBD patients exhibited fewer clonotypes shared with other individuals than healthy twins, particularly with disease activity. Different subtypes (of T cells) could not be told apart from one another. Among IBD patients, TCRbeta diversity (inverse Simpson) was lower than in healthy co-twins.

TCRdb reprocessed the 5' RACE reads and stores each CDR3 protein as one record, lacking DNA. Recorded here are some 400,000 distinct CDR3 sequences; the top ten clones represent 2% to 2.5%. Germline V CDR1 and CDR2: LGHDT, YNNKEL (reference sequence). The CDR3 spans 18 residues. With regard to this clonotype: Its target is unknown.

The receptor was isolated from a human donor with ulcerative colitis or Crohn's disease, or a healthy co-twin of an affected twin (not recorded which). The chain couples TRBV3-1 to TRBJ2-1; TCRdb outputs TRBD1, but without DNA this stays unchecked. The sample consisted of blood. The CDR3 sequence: CASSQGYLSGTSYNEQFF.